The clone carrying this T cell receptor beta chain was detected ten times or more. The unsorted libraries originated from 2 million PBMCs kept at -80 C. Trimming left V 3 bases short and J 0 bases short, with 7 bases between. The CDR3 length is 13 residues. CDR1 and CDR2 from the germline V gene are SGDLS and YYNGEE. This entry comes from a study of neurological immune-mediated disorders. TCRdb reprocessed the 5' RACE reads via MiXCR and lists one record per CDR3 protein. Among approximately 60,000 distinct CDR3 sequences listed, roughly 4.6% were seen once. The receptor comes from a man aged 50-59 years with multiple sclerosis. Sequencing input: PBMCs. The genes are TRBV9 and TRBJ2-7, with unresolved D. The CDR3 region is CASSGVSSYEQYF. For the CDR3, the DNA is TGTGCCAGCAGCGGGGTCAGCTCCTACGAGCAGTACTTC.